This T cell receptor (beta chain) was profiled in a study of blood T cell repertoires in COVID-19 (dated by TCRdb to the early 2020s). Turning to the overall study: Collaborator samples came from the United States, Italy and Spain and covered acute and convalescent phases of COVID-19. The material from the prospective study consisted of cDNA or gDNA derived from T cells, B-cell-depleted T cells, or PBMCs. Samples came from the ongoing ImmuneRACE study (first 160 participants) plus 1,254 subjects from 6 global collaborators. A de-identified subject ID, COVID-19 status, age in years and sex were almost always included in the sample metadata. The repertoires were made available in a free public database intended to serve as a resource for research on the immune response to SARS-CoV-2. Subjects who had been exposed to COVID-19, were actively infected with it, or had recovered from it provided the deeply sampled blood TCRbeta repertoires that made up the dataset. Where available, HLA class I and class II types were taken from metadata supplied by the sample provider and were not determined by assay-based typing.

TCRbeta CDR3 regions were amplified from genomic DNA by means of the immunoSEQ Assay, a bias-controlled multiplex PCR. In the authors' own workflow: The number of nucleated cells in each sample was estimated by amplification of reference gene primers within the assay. To quantify the absolute abundance of each unique TCRbeta CDR3 rearrangement, sequence reads were collapsed and filtered. For each sample, productive Simpson clonality was calculated as the square root of Simpson's diversity index over productive rearrangements. Sourced from immuneACCESS, this table was stored by TCRdb with only in-frame sequences that have V and J called. A share of the clones is absent; for the studies checked, an unresolved V gene accounts for under half, and the remainder has no known explanation. V, J and clone size are taken as reported in that table, and D and trimming were inferred from the DNA itself. The sample yields 250,000 to 350,000 clones; 84% were counted once. The ten largest clones add up to approximately 15% of the sample.

One collaborating source in Seattle enrolled patients during active infection and followed them longitudinally through the course of disease. The collaborating institutions used their own protocols to collect whole blood in K2EDTA tubes. For TCRbeta analysis, collaborators shipped samples as frozen whole blood, isolated PBMCs, or DNA extracted from either of those sample types. What the work shows at the level of the full study, not this receptor alone: Clinical and demographic metadata were provided uncurated, with the amount varying by source and participant.

Germline trimming amounts to 3 bases on V and 4 bases on J, with 4 as the count of junction bases outside the gene matches. Sequences MDHEN (CDR1) and SYDVKM (CDR2) are obtained from the germline V gene. Counted from cysteine to phenylalanine, this CDR3 has 14 amino acids. Here the CDR3 DNA is all that survives: 42 bases in frame from base 1. Note on this clone: No cognate antigen has been identified for it. It has no much larger one-base neighbor in the sample; base qualities were not kept.

This TCR derives from a person aged 65 to 85 with COVID-19, enrolled during active disease. The sequencing input was peripheral blood. Recombination linked TRBV28 to TRBJ1-1, with 8 junctional bases fitting TRBD1. The DNA reads TGTGCCAGCAGTTTCAGGGGGCTGGGCACTGAAGCTTTCTTT. Its protein product is CASSFRGLGTEAFF.